This T cell receptor beta chain derives from a study of coeliac disease. Study-wide context: Each coeliac patient was active, refractory type I, or diet-controlled. High-resolution HLA typing was lacking; TRBV7-2 bias was queried instead. The study, taken as a whole, reports: Published gliadin-specific TRB sequences appeared in about 50% of the 18 coeliac samples, 1 of 6 controls.

The assay was immunoSEQ multiplex PCR, and TCRdb's table has in-frame clones only and misses some. The sample has 7,000 or so clones; around 65% are singletons. The germline gives CDR1 MGHRA, CDR2 YSYEKL. There are 15 residues in the CDR3. V was clipped by 0 bases and J by 7 bases; unmatched bases: 5. As regards this clone: Its antigen is currently unknown.

The sequenced sample consisted of lamina propria lymphocytes from the gut. This chain connects TRBV4-1 to TRBJ2-1, with 8 bases aligning to TRBD2. The receptor was derived from a man over 45 with active celiac disease. The CDR3 DNA follows: TGCGCCAGCAGCCAAGACGCGGGGGGAGGAAATGAGCAGTTCTTC. It translates to CASSQDAGGGNEQFF.